This TCR beta chain was retrieved from a study of T-cell reconstitution after alpha-beta-depleted transplantation in children. Of note for this clonotype: Its antigen remains unknown.

Points from the study as a whole: Hyperexpanded clones declined; after one year, newly produced T cells mostly supplied diversity. At around two months after transplant, the alpha-beta T cells were reportedly derived from several hundred expanded clones that came from non-depleted graft cells.

Researchers prepared the TCRbeta library using unique molecular identifiers, the study reports. TCRdb called the PCR reads again in MiXCR, with one record for every CDR3 protein. The table includes roughly 790,000 distinct CDR3 sequences, roughly 15% detected once. V lost 3 bases and J 7 bases, leaving 9 bases between the germline ends. Germline assignment: CDR1 WNHNN and CDR2 SYGVQD (reference sequence). The CDR3 is 12 amino acids. The chain recombines TRBV10-1 with TRBJ2-5; D call uncertain. This clonotype was sampled from a male patient younger than 18 who had a stem cell transplant for acute lymphoblastic leukemia, so the T cells may come from the graft donor. The sample here was PBMCs, mostly from graft donor cells, taken 360 days after TCRalphabeta/CD19-depleted stem cell transplant. The CDR3 DNA reads as TGCGCCAGCAGTGAAACGTCGGTGACCCAGTACTTC. Protein: CASSETSVTQYF.